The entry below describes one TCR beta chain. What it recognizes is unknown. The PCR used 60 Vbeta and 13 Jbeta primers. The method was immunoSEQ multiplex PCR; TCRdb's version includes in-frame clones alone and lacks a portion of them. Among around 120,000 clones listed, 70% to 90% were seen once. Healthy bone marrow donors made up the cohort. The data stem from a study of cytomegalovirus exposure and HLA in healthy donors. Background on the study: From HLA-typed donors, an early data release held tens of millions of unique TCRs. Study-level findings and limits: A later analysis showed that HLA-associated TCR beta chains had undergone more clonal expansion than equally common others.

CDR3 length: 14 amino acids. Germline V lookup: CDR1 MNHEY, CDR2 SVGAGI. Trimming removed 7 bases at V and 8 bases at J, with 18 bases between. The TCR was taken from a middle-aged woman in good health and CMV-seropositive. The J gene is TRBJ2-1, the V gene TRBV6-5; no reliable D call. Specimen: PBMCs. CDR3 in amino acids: CASIPTWANDEQFF. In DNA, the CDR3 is TGTGCCAGCATTCCGACATGGGCTAATGATGAGCAGTTCTTC.